This T cell receptor beta chain was captured by sequencing in a study of radiotherapy plus CTLA-4 blockade in lung cancer. Study findings and constraints: Subsequent to radiotherapy plus ipilimumab, tumor-derived TCR clones underwent expansion in blood.

Alongside CTLA-4 blockade with ipilimumab, patients with chemo-refractory metastatic non-small-cell lung cancer received focal radiation. This table comes from immunoSEQ multiplex PCR, and its TCRdb copy is limited to in-frame clones, with some not included. Counted here are about 87,000 clones, about 87% occurring once; the ten biggest clones make up approximately 15%. A note on this clone: The antigen remains unidentified.

The V gene lost 0 bases and the J gene lost 7 bases, with 10 bases spanning the gap. This CDR3 has 14 amino acids. The germline V gene has CDR1 SGHDT and CDR2 YYEEEE. This sequence was found in a human donor with non-small cell lung cancer that progressed on radiotherapy plus ipilimumab. V gene TRBV5-6 combines with J gene TRBJ1-4; maybe TRBD1 (5 bases). The sample was peripheral blood, taken from a patient treated with radiotherapy plus ipilimumab. The DNA for the CDR3 is TGTGCCAGCAGCTTGGAGAGCCAGGGTGAAAAACTGTTTTTT. Translated: CASSLESQGEKLFF.